Presented here are 29 T cell receptor beta chains from one specimen sequenced in a study of T cell responses to AZD1222 COVID-19 vaccine. Some clones are missing from TCRdb's copy, which holds only in-frame ones; the method was immunoSEQ multiplex PCR. The table for this sample gives more than 110,000 clones. Sequenced sample: peripheral blood. The receptors shown here come from an adult in good health.

V and J are TRBV2 and TRBJ2-3; 7 nucleotides align to TRBD2. Per the germline V gene, CDR1 is SNHLY and CDR2 is FYNNEI. Trimming at V came to 3 bases and at J to 2 bases, leaving 5 bases not matched to a gene. The CDR3 is made up of 15 amino acids. CDR3 bases: TGTGCCAGCAGTGAGTTGCGGGGGACCACAGATACGCAGTATTTT. This sequence encodes CASSELRGTTDTQYF.

CDR3 amino acids: CASSQDPWTSKETQYF. In DNA form, the CDR3 reads TGTGCCAGCAGCCAAGATCCGTGGACTAGCAAAGAGACCCAGTACTTC. The rearrangement links TRBV3-1 (or the pseudogene TRBV3-2) to TRBJ2-5; 8 positions agree with TRBD2. Trimming took 0 bases from V and 3 from J; bases not matched to a gene: 6. Germline V CDR1 and CDR2: LGHDT, YNNKEL (reference sequence). The length of the CDR3 is 16 residues.

The chain couples TRBV6-5 to TRBJ1-6, with 7 positions matching TRBD1. Germline CDR1 is MNHEY and CDR2 is SVGAGI. With 4 bases clipped from V and 6 bases from J, the junction kept 3 bases outside the gene matches. The CDR3 has 14 amino acids. This chain's CDR3 is CASSSGTANSPLHF. The CDR3 DNA reads TGTGCCAGCAGTTCCGGGACAGCTAATTCACCCCTCCACTTT.

The J gene is TRBJ2-1, the V gene TRBV30; D not certain. This CDR3 contains 11 residues. Germline lookup yields CDR1 GTSNPN and CDR2 SVGIG (reference sequence). The ends were cut back, 2 bases at V and 6 bases at J, with 5 bases in the middle. The CDR3 here is CAWSRRNEQFF. The CDR3 DNA sequence: TGTGCCTGGAGTCGCCGCAATGAGCAGTTCTTC.

The chain joins TRBV5-4 to TRBJ1-3; D gene ambiguous. The CDR3 contains 13 residues. V lost 2 bases, J lost 9 bases, and 12 bases lay in between. Per the germline V gene, CDR1 is SGHNT and CDR2 is YYREEE (reference sequence). CDR3 DNA: TGTGCCAGCAGCTTTACAAGCTCGGGCACCATATATTTT. It encodes CASSFTSSGTIYF.

The genes are TRBV6-1 and TRBJ2-1, with D hard to call. Germline CDR1 and CDR2: MNHNS and SASEGT. This CDR3 is built from 13 residues. V was shortened by 1 base and J by 12 bases, with 13 bases between the two germline ends. The CDR3 region has the DNA TGTGCCAGCAGTGAAGACTGGGCCCGTTCGCAGTTCTTC. Protein product: CASSEDWARSQFF.

The chain uses TRBV4-3 and TRBJ2-7; 10 bases are a match to TRBD1. The ends lost 3 bases at V and 5 bases at J; junction bases unmatched: 13. The length of the CDR3 is 17 residues. Germline CDR1 is LGHNA and CDR2 is YSLEER. Here the CDR3 reads CASSHGPGDRGPHEQYF. CDR3 DNA sequence: TGCGCCAGCAGCCACGGCCCCGGGGACAGGGGCCCCCACGAGCAGTACTTC.

This chain links TRBV15 with TRBJ1-2; 7 bases align to TRBD1. CDR1 and CDR2 (germline): LNHNV, YYDKDF (reference sequence). The CDR3 sequence is 14 residues long. Trimming at V came to 5 bases and at J to 8 bases, leaving 11 bases not matched to a gene. The CDR3 loop is CATSGDRVGWGYTF. DNA of the CDR3: TGTGCCACCAGCGGCGACAGGGTGGGGTGGGGCTACACCTTC.

This chain joins TRBV5-1 and TRBJ1-1; 9 positions match TRBD1. The CDR3 has 15 amino acids. Germline V lookup: CDR1 SGHRS, CDR2 YFSETQ. J gave up 0 bases and V 4 bases, and 4 bases lay outside the gene matches. This chain's CDR3 is CASSKGTGLNTEAFF. The DNA for the CDR3 is TGCGCCAGCAGCAAAGGGACAGGGTTGAACACTGAAGCTTTCTTT.

J is TRBJ1-5 and V is TRBV7-9, with D perhaps TRBD1 (6 bases). V was clipped by 5 bases and J by 6 bases, with 14 bases between them. The CDR3 runs to 14 residues. The germline V gene has CDR1 SEHNR and CDR2 FQNEAQ (reference sequence). CDR3 sequence reads: CASSPGEWSQPQHF. CDR3 DNA: TGTGCCAGCAGCCCAGGGGAATGGAGTCAGCCCCAGCATTTT.

This chain uses TRBV19 with TRBJ1-5, with 8 bases that match TRBD1. The V and J ends lost 3 bases and 4 bases, in that order; junction bases with no gene match: 5. The CDR3 runs to 15 residues. The germline V gene encodes CDR1 LNHDA and CDR2 SQIVND (reference sequence). The CDR3: CASSIITGGNQPQHF. CDR3 nucleotides: TGTGCCAGTAGTATTATCACAGGGGGGAATCAGCCCCAGCATTTT.

The chain employs TRBV5-1 and TRBJ2-7, with 9 bases aligning to TRBD1. The J segment lost 5 bases and the V segment lost 7 bases, leaving 10 bases of the junction unmatched. From germline, CDR1 is SGHRS and CDR2 YFSETQ. There are 14 residues in the CDR3. CDR3 sequence (DNA): TGCGCCAGCGGGAGCGGGACAGGGCTCCACGAGCAGTACTTC. Encoded protein: CASGSGTGLHEQYF.

This chain uses TRBV5-6 with TRBJ2-3; 10 bases are shared with TRBD2. The CDR3 is 18 amino acids. V was pared by 0 bases and J by 2 bases, with 9 bases of the junction left unmatched. Per germline, CDR1 SGHDT and CDR2 YYEEEE. The CDR3 protein is CASSLGPSGGIYTDTQYF. DNA of the CDR3: TGTGCCAGCAGCTTGGGCCCTAGCGGGGGAATATACACAGATACGCAGTATTTT.

V is TRBV6-1 and J is TRBJ2-1; 8 positions match TRBD1. Germline V gene data show CDR1 as MNHNS and CDR2 as SASEGT. Germline trimming cut 0 bases from V and 6 bases from J; bases unmatched to any gene: 10. The CDR3 runs 17 residues. CDR3 sequence (DNA): TGTGCCAGCAGTGAAGCGTCTTCGGGACAGGTTCGCAATGAGCAGTTCTTC. As protein: CASSEASSGQVRNEQFF.

The V gene is TRBV7-2, the J gene TRBJ2-5; no clear D. Trimming left V 1 base short and J 2 bases short, with 8 bases between. The CDR3 length is 14 residues. CDR1 SGHTA and CDR2 FQGNSA come from the germline V gene. The DNA of the CDR3 is TGTGCCAGCAGCTTAGGGGTTGCGCAAGAGACCCAGTACTTC. Its translation: CASSLGVAQETQYF.

The chain carries TRBV5-1 and TRBJ2-2, with a tentative D call TRBD1 (5 bases). Germline loops: CDR1 SGHRS, CDR2 YFSETQ. This CDR3 comprises 16 residues. V lost 1 base to trimming and J lost 3 bases, with 13 bases between them. The CDR3 DNA reads TGCGCCAGCAGCTTGAACTTCGGCAGGGACACCGGGGAGCTGTTTTTT. As protein: CASSLNFGRDTGELFF.

The chain links TRBV6-5 to TRBJ1-6; D may be TRBD1 (5 bases). The CDR3 spans 14 residues. V lost 10 bases and J 7 bases, leaving 17 bases between the germline ends. Germline CDR1 reads MNHEY; CDR2 reads SVGAGI. Here the CDR3 reads CATVQTRQNSPLHF. DNA for the CDR3: TGTGCCACTGTCCAAACAAGACAGAATTCACCCCTCCACTTT.

The chain couples TRBV25-1 to TRBJ1-1; D gene ambiguous. Germline lookup yields CDR1 MGHDK and CDR2 SYGVNS. V shed 6 bases and J shed 3 bases, with 14 bases lying between them. The CDR3 is made up of 14 amino acids. CDR3 protein: CASSGPRRDTEAFF. CDR3 bases: TGTGCCAGCAGCGGTCCCCGTAGGGACACTGAAGCTTTCTTT.

The chain uses TRBV11-3 and TRBJ1-2; 8 positions match TRBD1. Trimming at V came to 5 bases and at J to 0 bases, leaving 5 bases not matched to a gene. Germline V gene lookup returns CDR1 SGHNT and CDR2 YENEEA. The CDR3 is 15 residues long. The CDR3 spells CASSLRTGTNYGYTF. The CDR3 DNA follows: TGTGCCAGCAGCCTTAGGACAGGGACTAACTATGGCTACACCTTC.

This clone is classed as medium-sized by frequency. V gene TRBV27 combines with J gene TRBJ1-1; tentatively, D is TRBD1 (6 bases). The germline V gene has CDR1 MNHEY and CDR2 SMNVEV (reference sequence). V lost 4 bases, J lost 4 bases, and 13 bases lay in between. The CDR3 loop spans 14 amino acids. The CDR3 here is CASSYGGPSTEAFF. CDR3 in DNA: TGTGCCAGCAGTTACGGGGGGCCCAGCACTGAAGCTTTCTTT.

The rearrangement uses TRBV6-5 and TRBJ2-2; TRBD1 matches at 8 bases. Germline-derived CDR1 and CDR2 are MNHEY and SVGAGI. Trimming took 6 bases from V and 5 from J; bases not matched to a gene: 2. This CDR3 region has 13 residues. The CDR3 reads CASSRQGTGELFF. CDR3 sequence (DNA): TGTGCCAGCAGCAGACAGGGGACCGGGGAGCTGTTTTTT.

V is TRBV29-1 and J is TRBJ2-1; weak D call: TRBD2 (7 bases). CDR1 is SQVTM, CDR2 ANQGSEA, per germline. Trimming removed 2 bases from V and 3 bases from J, with 11 bases in between. CDR3 length equals 14 residues. This CDR3 reads CSVERGGGYNEQFF. The CDR3 coding sequence is TGCAGCGTTGAAAGAGGGGGGGGCTACAATGAGCAGTTCTTC.

The V and J genes are TRBV12-3 or TRBV12-4 and TRBJ1-1, with D hard to call. CDR3 size: 12 residues. Between the trimmed V and J ends, which lost 3 bases and 10 bases, there was a span of 12 bases. DNA of the CDR3: TGTGCCAGCAGTTTTGGTCCTGGTAGAGCTTTCTTT. Protein product: CASSFGPGRAFF.

V and J are TRBV4-1 and TRBJ1-4, with D tentatively TRBD1 (5 bases). From germline, CDR1 is MGHRA and CDR2 YSYEKL. V was pared by 4 bases and J by 5 bases, with 17 bases between. This CDR3 region has 16 residues. The CDR3 DNA reads as TGCGCCAGCAGCCGAAGTGGGGCGCAAGGGAATGAAAAACTGTTTTTT. Translated, it gives CASSRSGAQGNEKLFF.

CDR3 protein: CASSVQGSYEQYF. The CDR3 DNA reads as TGTGCCAGTAGTGTCCAGGGGTCCTACGAGCAGTACTTC. V usage is TRBV19 and J usage is TRBJ2-7, with D possibly TRBD1 on 6 matching bases. CDR3 length: 13 residues. The germline V and J ends were trimmed by 5 bases and 1 base, with 9 bases remaining between them. Germline CDR1 is LNHDA and CDR2 is SQIVND (reference sequence).

The J gene is TRBJ2-7, the V gene TRBV18, with TRBD2 matching 7 bases. CDR1 is KGHSH and CDR2 is LQKENI in the germline V gene. The ends lost 2 bases at V and 2 bases at J; junction bases unmatched: 6. The CDR3 length is 15 residues. CDR3 region: CASSPERGYPYEQYF. As DNA, the CDR3 is TGTGCCAGCTCACCAGAGCGGGGATACCCCTACGAGCAGTACTTC.

On this clone: Other DNA sequences within the sample encode an identical CDR3. The chain recombines TRBV7-9 with TRBJ1-6; 9 bases map to TRBD1. After removal of 3 bases from V and 3 bases from J, the junction contained 3 bases not matched to a gene. Germline assignment: CDR1 SEHNR and CDR2 FQNEAQ (reference sequence). The CDR3 has 16 amino acids. The CDR3 spells CASSLGQGFYNSPLHF. The CDR3 DNA reads as TGTGCCAGCAGCTTGGGACAGGGTTTCTATAATTCACCCCTCCACTTT.

On this clone itself: Other DNA sequences in the same sample also yield this CDR3. The J gene is TRBJ2-3, the V gene TRBV9; D may be TRBD1 (7 bases). Trimming removed 2 bases from V and 0 bases from J, with 10 bases in between. Germline V lookup: CDR1 SGDLS, CDR2 YYNGEE. This CDR3 contains 15 residues. For the CDR3, the DNA is TGTGCCAGCAGCGTGGAGGGGGCTAGCACAGATACGCAGTATTTT. Translated: CASSVEGASTDTQYF.

V usage is TRBV3-1 (or the pseudogene TRBV3-2) and J usage is TRBJ2-7; D call uncertain. The CDR3 sequence is 13 residues long. The germline CDR1 and CDR2 sequences are LGHDT and YNNKEL (reference sequence). The V gene lost 4 bases and the J gene lost 4 bases, with 11 bases spanning the gap. The CDR3: CASSRGLGYEQYF. CDR3 in DNA: TGTGCCAGCAGCCGGGGTCTGGGTTACGAGCAGTACTTC.